The T cell receptor (beta chain) under discussion was sequenced for a study of graft-versus-host responses after intestinal transplantation. Study at large: Recipients had transplants, and these were multivisceral, liver-intestinal, or isolated intestinal. Every transplant recipient was induced with anti-thymocyte globulin, then maintained on tacrolimus and steroids for around 3 years.

About this clone itself: What it binds is not known.

Study findings and constraints: Some GvH clones appeared in ileal mucosa or blood before recipient bone marrow. Some patients had graft-donor T cell macrochimerism, and their allografts showed high graft-versus-host to host-versus-graft clonal ratios.

Trimming removed 0 bases from V and 6 bases from J; junction bases left unmatched: 8. From germline, CDR1 is PRHDT and CDR2 FYEKMQ (reference sequence). CDR3 size: 15 residues. Profiled with immunoSEQ multiplex PCR; TCRdb holds only in-frame clones, not every one. This table has about 97,000 clones, around 90% appearing once. Here the sequenced sample was PBMCs, taken just under 460 days after intestinal transplant. The clonotype comes from a human patient who received an intestinal transplant, so some T cells may come from the graft donor. The chain is built from TRBV13 and TRBJ2-7; 7 nucleotides align to TRBD1. The CDR3 is CASSLGTTGAREQYF. The CDR3 DNA reads as TGTGCCAGCAGCTTAGGGACCACAGGGGCACGCGAGCAGTACTTC.